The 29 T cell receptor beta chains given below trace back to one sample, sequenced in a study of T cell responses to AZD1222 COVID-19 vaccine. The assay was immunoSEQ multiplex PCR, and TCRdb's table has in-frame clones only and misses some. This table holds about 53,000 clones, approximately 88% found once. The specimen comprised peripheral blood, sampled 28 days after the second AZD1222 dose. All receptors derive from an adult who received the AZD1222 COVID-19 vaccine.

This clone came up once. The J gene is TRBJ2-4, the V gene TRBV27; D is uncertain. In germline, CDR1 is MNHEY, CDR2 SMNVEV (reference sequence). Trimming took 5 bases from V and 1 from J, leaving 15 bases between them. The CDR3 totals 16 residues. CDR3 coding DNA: TGTGCCAGCAGTCACAACCTCGACACTGCCAAAAACATTCAGTACTTC. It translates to CASSHNLDTAKNIQYF.

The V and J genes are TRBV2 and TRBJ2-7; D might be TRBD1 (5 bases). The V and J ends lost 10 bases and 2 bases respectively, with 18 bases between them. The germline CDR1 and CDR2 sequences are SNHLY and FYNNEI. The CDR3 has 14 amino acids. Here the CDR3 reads CATTKLQGAYEQYF. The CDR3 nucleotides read TGTGCCACCACAAAGTTGCAGGGCGCCTACGAGCAGTACTTC.

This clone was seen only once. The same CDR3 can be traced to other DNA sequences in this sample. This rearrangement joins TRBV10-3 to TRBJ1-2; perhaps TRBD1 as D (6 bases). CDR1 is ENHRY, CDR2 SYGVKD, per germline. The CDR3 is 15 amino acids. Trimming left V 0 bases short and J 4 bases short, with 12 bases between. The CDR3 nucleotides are TGTGCCATCAGTGAGTCGAAGGGACACAGCTATGGCTACACCTTC. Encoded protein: CAISESKGHSYGYTF.

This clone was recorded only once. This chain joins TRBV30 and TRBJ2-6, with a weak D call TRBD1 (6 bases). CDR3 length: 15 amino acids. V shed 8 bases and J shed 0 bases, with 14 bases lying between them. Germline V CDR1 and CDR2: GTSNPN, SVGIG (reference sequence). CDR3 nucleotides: TGTGCCGCCCACACAGGGAGCTCTGGGGCCAACGTCCTGACTTTC. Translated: CAAHTGSSGANVLTF.

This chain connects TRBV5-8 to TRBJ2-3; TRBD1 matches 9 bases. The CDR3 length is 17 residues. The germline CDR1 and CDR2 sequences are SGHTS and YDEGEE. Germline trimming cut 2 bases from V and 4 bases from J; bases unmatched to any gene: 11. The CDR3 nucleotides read TGTGCCAGCAGCTTCGCCTTACAGGGGGCAGGGTCAGATACGCAGTATTTT. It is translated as CASSFALQGAGSDTQYF.

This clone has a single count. The CDR3 spells CASSRREPRETQYF. The CDR3 nucleotides read TGTGCCAGCAGCCGGCGGGAACCGCGAGAGACCCAGTACTTC. The chain is built from TRBV9 and TRBJ2-5, with D possibly being TRBD2 (6 bases). The V end was cut by 4 bases, the J end by 4 bases, with 14 bases between. Germline CDR1 is SGDLS and CDR2 is YYNGEE. This CDR3 contains 14 residues.

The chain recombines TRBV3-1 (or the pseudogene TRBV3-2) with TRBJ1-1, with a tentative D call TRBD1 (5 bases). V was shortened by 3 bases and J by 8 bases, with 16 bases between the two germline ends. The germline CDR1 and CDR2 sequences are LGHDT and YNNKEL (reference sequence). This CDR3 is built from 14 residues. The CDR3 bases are TGTGCCAGCAGCCACAACGCCCCAGGGTCCGAAGCTTTCTTT. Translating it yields CASSHNAPGSEAFF.

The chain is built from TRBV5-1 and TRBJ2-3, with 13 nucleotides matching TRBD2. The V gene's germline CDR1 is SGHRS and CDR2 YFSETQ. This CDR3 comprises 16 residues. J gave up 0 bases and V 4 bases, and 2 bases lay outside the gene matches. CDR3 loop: CASSVGLAGSTDTQYF. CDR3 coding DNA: TGCGCCAGCAGCGTGGGACTAGCGGGGAGCACAGATACGCAGTATTTT.

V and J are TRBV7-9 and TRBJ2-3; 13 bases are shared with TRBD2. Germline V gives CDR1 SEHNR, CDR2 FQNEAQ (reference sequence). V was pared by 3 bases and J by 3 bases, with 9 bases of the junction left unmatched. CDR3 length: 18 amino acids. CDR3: CASSFPRTSGRTTDTQYF. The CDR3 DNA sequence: TGTGCCAGCAGCTTTCCCCGGACTAGCGGGAGAACAACAGATACGCAGTATTTT.

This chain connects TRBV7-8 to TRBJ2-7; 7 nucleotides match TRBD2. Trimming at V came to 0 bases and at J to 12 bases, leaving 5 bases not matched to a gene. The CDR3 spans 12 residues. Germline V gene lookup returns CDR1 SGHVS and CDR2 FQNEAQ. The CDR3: CASSLAGGTPYF. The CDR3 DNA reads TGTGCCAGCAGCTTAGCGGGGGGGACCCCGTACTTC.

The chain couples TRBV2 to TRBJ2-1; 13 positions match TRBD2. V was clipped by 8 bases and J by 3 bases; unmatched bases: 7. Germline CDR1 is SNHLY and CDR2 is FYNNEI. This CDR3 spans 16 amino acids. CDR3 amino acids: CASLGLAGVIYNEQFF. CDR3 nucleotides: TGTGCCAGCCTAGGACTAGCGGGAGTGATCTACAATGAGCAGTTCTTC.

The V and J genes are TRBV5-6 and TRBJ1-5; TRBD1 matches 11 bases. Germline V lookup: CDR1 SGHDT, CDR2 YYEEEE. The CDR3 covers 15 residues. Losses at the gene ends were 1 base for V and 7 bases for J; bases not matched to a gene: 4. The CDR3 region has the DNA TGTGCCAGCAGCTTGAGGACAGGGGGCATCCAGCCCCAGCATTTT. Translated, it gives CASSLRTGGIQPQHF.

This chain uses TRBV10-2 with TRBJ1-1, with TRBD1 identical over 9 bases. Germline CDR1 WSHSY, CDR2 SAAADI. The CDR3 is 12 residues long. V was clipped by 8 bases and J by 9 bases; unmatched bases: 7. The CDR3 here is CASGDREKKAFF. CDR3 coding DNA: TGCGCCAGCGGGGACAGGGAAAAAAAAGCTTTCTTT.

CDR3 in DNA: TGTGCCAGTAGGCTCAGGGGGAGAGATGGCTACACCTTC. This encodes CASRLRGRDGYTF. The chain uses TRBV19 and TRBJ1-2, with 7 bases matching TRBD1. The CDR3 has 13 residues. J gave up 6 bases and V 6 bases, and 7 bases lay outside the gene matches. Germline V gene lookup returns CDR1 LNHDA and CDR2 SQIVND (reference sequence).

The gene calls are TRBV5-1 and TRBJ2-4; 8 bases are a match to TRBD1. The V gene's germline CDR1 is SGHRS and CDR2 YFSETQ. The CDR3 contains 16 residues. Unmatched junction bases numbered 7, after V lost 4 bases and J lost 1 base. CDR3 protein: CASSHGRQGAKNIQYF. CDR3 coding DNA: TGCGCCAGCAGCCACGGACGACAGGGGGCCAAAAACATTCAGTACTTC.

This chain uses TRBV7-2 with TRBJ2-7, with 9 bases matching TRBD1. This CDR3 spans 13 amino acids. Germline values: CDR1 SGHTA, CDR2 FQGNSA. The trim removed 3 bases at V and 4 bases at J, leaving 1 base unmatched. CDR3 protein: CASSLTGGYEQYF. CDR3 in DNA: TGTGCCAGCAGCTTGACAGGGGGATACGAGCAGTACTTC.

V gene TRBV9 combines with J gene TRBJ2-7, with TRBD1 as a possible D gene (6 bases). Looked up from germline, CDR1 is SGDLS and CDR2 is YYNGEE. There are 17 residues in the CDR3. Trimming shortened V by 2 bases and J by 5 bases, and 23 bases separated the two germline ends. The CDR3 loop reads CASSVAGGQQAWDEQYF. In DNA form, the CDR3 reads TGTGCCAGCAGCGTCGCTGGTGGACAGCAGGCGTGGGACGAGCAGTACTTC.

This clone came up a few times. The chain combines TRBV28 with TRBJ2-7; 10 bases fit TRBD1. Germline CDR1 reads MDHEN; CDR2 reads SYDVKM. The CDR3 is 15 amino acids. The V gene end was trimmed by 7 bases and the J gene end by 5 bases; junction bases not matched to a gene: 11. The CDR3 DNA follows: TGTGCCAGCACAAAAGGGGGGACAGGGGTCCACGAGCAGTACTTC. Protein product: CASTKGGTGVHEQYF.

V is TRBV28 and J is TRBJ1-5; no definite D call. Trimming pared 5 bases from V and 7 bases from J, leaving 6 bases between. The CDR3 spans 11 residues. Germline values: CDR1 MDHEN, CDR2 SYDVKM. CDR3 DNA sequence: TGTGCCAGCAGTGCCGGACAGCCCCAGCATTTT. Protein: CASSAGQPQHF.

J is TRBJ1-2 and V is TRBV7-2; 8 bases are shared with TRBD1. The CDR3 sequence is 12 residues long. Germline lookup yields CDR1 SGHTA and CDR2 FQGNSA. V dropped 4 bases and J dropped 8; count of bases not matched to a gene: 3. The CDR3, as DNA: TGTGCCAGCAGCTCCAGGGGGCAAGGCTACACCTTC. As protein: CASSSRGQGYTF.

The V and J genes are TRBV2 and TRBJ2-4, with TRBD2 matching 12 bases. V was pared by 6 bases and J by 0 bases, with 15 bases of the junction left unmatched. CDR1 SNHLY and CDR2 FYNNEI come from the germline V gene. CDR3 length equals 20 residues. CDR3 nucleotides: TGTGCCAGCAGCCCTTATTCGCTAGCGGGAGGGCCGGCAGCCAAAAACATTCAGTACTTC. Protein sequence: CASSPYSLAGGPAAKNIQYF.

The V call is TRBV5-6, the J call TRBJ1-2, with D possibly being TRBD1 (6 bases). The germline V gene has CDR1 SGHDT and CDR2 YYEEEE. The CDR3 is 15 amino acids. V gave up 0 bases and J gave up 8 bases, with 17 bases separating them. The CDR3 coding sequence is TGTGCCAGCAGCTTGGGGGGCTGGCCAGGGGAAGGCTACACCTTC. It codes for CASSLGGWPGEGYTF.

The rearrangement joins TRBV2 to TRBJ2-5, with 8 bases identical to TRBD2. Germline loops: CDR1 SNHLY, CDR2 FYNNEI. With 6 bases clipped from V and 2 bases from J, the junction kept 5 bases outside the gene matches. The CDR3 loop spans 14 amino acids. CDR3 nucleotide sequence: TGTGCCAGCAGACCACTAGCGGCACAAGAGACCCAGTACTTC. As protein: CASRPLAAQETQYF.

CDR3 DNA: TGTGCCACCAGCAGAATTGTCCGAAACACCATATATTTT. It specifies CATSRIVRNTIYF. The rearrangement links TRBV15 to TRBJ1-3; no clear D gene. The CDR3 runs to 13 residues. V dropped 2 bases and J dropped 5 bases, with 7 bases sitting between them. From germline, CDR1 is LNHNV and CDR2 YYDKDF (reference sequence).

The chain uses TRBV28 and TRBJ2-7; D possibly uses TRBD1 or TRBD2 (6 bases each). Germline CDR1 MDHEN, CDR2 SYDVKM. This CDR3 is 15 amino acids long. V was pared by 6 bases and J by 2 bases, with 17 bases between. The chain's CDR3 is CASSPWGAGPYEQYF. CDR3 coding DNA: TGTGCCAGCAGCCCGTGGGGGGCTGGTCCCTACGAGCAGTACTTC.

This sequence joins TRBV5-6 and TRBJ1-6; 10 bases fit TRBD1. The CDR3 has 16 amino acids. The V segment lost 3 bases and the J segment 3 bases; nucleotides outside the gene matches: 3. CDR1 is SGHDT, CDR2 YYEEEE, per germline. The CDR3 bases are TGTGCCAGCAGCTCCCGGGACAGGGGCTATAATTCACCCCTCCACTTT. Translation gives CASSSRDRGYNSPLHF.

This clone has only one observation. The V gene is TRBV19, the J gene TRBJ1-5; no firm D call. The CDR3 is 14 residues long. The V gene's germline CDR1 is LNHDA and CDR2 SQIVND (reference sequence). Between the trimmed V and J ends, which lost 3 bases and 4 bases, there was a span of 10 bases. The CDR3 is CASSMRGSNQPQHF. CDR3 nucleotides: TGTGCCAGTAGTATGCGAGGGTCTAATCAGCCCCAGCATTTT.

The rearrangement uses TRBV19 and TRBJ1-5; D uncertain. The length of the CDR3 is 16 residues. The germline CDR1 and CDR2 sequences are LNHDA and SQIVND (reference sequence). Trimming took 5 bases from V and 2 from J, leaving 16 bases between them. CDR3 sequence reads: CASSPPTLAGNQPQHF. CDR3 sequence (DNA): TGTGCCAGTAGTCCGCCGACTCTAGCCGGCAATCAGCCCCAGCATTTT.

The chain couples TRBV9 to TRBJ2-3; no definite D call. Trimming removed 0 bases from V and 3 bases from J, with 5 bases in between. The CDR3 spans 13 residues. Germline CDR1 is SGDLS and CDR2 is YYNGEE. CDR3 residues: CASSVDITDTQYF. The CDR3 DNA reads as TGTGCCAGCAGCGTAGATATTACAGATACGCAGTATTTT.